This T cell receptor (beta chain) originates from a study of blood T cells in healthy people across ages (dated by TCRdb to between 2014 and 2017). Broadly, across the study: In model experiments, template switching captured roughly one uniquely barcoded TCR beta cDNA molecule for every two T cells. Using deep sequencing normalized with unique cDNA molecular identifiers, the study measured how TCR beta repertoire diversity changes with age. The donors were divided into four age groups: young (average around 15 years), middle-aged (around 37), aged (around 67) and long-lived (about 90). To avoid experimental bias, donors of different ages were spread randomly across the sequencing lanes. Using the same blood draw, the study looked at two additional independent replicas of 1 million unique cDNA reads for two donors, one aged 18 to 29 and the other aged 80 or older.

Libraries were prepared through 5' RACE. Instrument on record: Illumina HiSeq 2500. The second PCR ran for roughly 7 to 11 cycles and used a J-beta primer mix along with a sample-barcoded 5' primer. A unique molecular identifier was introduced onto each TCR beta cDNA molecule by a template-switch 5' adaptor carrying 12 random nucleotides. Each sample yielded at least 2.5 million CDR3-containing paired-end reads. First-strand cDNA was synthesized from all RNA with the Mint cDNA synthesis kit, primed by a TRBC-specific oligonucleotide. All cDNA was treated with uracil-DNA glycosylase and then went through a first 18-cycle PCR with the universal primers M1SS and BC2_uni_R. Turning to the authors' computational methods: Each sample was normalized by randomly selecting 1 million high-quality reads, each carrying a distinct molecular identifier. Instead of being binned into consensus sequences, reads with shared molecular identifiers were discarded. CDR3 identification, clonotype clustering and error correction used MiTCR with a Q25 quality threshold and the strictest error-elimination algorithm. A nonparametric unseen species model with Euler transformation was used to estimate a lower bound on total TCR beta diversity. TCRdb reran the public reads through fastp at Q25 and MiXCR, keeping productive beta chains. Each record represents a unique CDR3 protein, reported with the most common genes and DNA among its rows. The V and J calls and clone size are TCRdb's, not the authors'. Within this sample are 1.5 million to 2 million distinct CDR3 sequences, with roughly 30% of them counted one time only. Roughly 8.2% of the sample comes from the top ten.

Results the study describes overall, beyond this receptor: Compared with the aged group, the long-lived group had more naive CD4+ T cells, fewer expanded clones and increased TCR diversity, suggesting age selection. There was a strong correlation between observed TCR beta diversity and the percentage of naive T cells measured by flow cytometry. Bulk unsorted PBMC profiling prevented conclusive comparison of naive and antigen-experienced compartments. Observed TCR beta diversity per million T cells fell roughly linearly with age, and a significant reduction was already apparent by age approximately 41. The CMV infection status of donors was not known, potentially confounding age-related changes in expanded clonotypes. Estimates of total diversity based on one million sequenced T cells were regarded as lower bounds and as underestimates.

From a lookup of the germline V gene, CDR1 and CDR2 are MGHDK and SYGVNS. The CDR3 holds 13 amino acids from the cysteine to the phenylalanine. The DNA shown is the 39-base CDR3, in frame from base 1. The junction shows trimming of 4 bases on V and 8 bases on J, plus 14 bases between the germline ends. The donors were roughly 40 Caucasian individuals from Russia, aged about 6 to 100 years, who were systemically healthy. Each donor gave 8.5 to 10 milliliters of peripheral blood, collected into EDTA-treated Vacutainer tubes. Ficoll-Paque density-gradient centrifugation was used to isolate PBMCs, with at least 7 million per sample. Trizol reagent was used to extract total RNA from the PBMCs, yielding at least 5 micrograms per sample. Naive CD45RAhigh/CD27high T cell percentages were measured by flow cytometry on a PBMC aliquot from every donor. As concerns this clonotype: This clone's antigen is unknown. No much larger clone exists at a distance of one base, and base qualities are not known.

Sequenced sample: blood. The receptor chain draws on TRBV25-1 and TRBJ1-2, and the D gene may be TRBD1, 5 bases matching. This TCR came from a woman under 40 in good health. The DNA sequence reads TGTGCCAGCAGTGCCGGGGGAACAAGGGGCTACACCTTC. Its protein reads: CASSAGGTRGYTF.